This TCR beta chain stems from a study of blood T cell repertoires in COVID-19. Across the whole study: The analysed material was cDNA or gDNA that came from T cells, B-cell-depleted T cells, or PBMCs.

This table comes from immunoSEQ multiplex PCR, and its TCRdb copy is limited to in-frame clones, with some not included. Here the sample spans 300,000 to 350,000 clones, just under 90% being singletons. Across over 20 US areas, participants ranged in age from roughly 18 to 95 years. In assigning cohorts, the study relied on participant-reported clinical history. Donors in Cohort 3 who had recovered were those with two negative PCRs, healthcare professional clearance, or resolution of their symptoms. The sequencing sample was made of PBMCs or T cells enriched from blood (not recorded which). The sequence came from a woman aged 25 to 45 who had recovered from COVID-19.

The CDR3 loop is CASSPPGKRVRATNYGYTF. The CDR3 coding sequence is TGTGCCAGCAGCCCCCCGGGGAAAAGAGTTAGGGCCACTAACTATGGCTACACCTTC. This sequence joins TRBV7-9 and TRBJ1-2, with D unresolved. Germline loops: CDR1 SEHNR, CDR2 FQNEAQ (reference sequence). V dropped 5 bases and J dropped 0 bases, with 25 bases sitting between them. This CDR3 contains 19 residues. Variable domain in full (rest from reference TRBV7-9 and TRBJ1-2): DTGVSQNPRHKITKRGQNVTFRCDPISEHNRLYWYRQTLGQGPEFLTYFQNEAQLEKSRLLSDRFSAERPKGSFSTLEIQRTEQGDSAMYLCASSPPGKRVRATNYGYTFGSGTRLTVV.